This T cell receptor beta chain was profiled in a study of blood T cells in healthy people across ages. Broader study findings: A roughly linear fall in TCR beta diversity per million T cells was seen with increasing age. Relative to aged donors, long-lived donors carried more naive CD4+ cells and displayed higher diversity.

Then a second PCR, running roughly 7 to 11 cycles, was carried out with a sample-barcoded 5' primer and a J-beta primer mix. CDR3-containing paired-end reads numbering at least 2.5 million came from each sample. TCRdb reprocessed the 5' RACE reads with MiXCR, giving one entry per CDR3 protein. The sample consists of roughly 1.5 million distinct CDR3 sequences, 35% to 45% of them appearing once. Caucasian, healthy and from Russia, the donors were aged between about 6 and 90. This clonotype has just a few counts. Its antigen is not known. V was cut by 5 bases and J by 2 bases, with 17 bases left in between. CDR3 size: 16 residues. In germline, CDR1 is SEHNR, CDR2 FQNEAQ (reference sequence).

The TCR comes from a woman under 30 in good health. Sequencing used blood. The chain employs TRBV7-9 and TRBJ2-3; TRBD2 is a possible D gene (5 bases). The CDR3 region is CASSPNYGETTDTQYF. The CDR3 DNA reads TGTGCCAGCAGCCCAAATTACGGGGAGACCACAGATACGCAGTATTTT.